This is a list of T cell receptor beta chains from one sample in a study of T cell changes during pregnancy in multiple sclerosis. The data were produced by immunoSEQ multiplex PCR, yet TCRdb's version contains in-frame clones alone and is incomplete. The sample lists around 67,000 clones, roughly 90% occurring once. The sequenced sample was peripheral blood, obtained after pregnancy. These receptors came from a female donor in good health, enrolled as a control in a pregnancy study. The CDR3 runs from the conserved cysteine through the conserved F or W. Fields, in order: D gene, J gene, V gene, CDR3 protein, CDR3 DNA. A D gene is named only where the DNA matches it firmly.

d_call: NA
j_call: TRBJ1-5
v_call: TRBV6-5
cdr3_aa: CASSLSSYSNQPQHF
cdr3_nt: TGTGCCAGCAGTCTCTCTTCTTATAGCAATCAGCCCCAGCATTTT

d_call: TRBD2
j_call: TRBJ2-1
v_call: TRBV6-1
cdr3_aa: CASRPWAGEGNEQFF
cdr3_nt: TGTGCCAGCAGGCCTTGGGCGGGAGAGGGCAATGAGCAGTTCTTC

d_call: TRBD2
j_call: TRBJ2-5
v_call: TRBV5-4
cdr3_aa: CASSLGLAGQETQYF
cdr3_nt: TGTGCCAGCAGCTTGGGCCTAGCGGGGCAAGAGACCCAGTACTTC

d_call: TRBD2
j_call: TRBJ2-3
v_call: TRBV7-9
cdr3_aa: CASSLGIAGHTDTQYF
cdr3_nt: TGTGCCAGCAGCTTAGGTATAGCGGGACACACAGATACGCAGTATTTT

d_call: NA
j_call: TRBJ1-4
v_call: TRBV27
cdr3_aa: CASSLSTPTNEKLFF
cdr3_nt: TGTGCCAGCAGTTTATCGACACCAACTAATGAAAAACTGTTTTTT

d_call: NA
j_call: TRBJ1-5
v_call: TRBV18
cdr3_aa: CASSATRSEPQHF
cdr3_nt: TGTGCCAGCTCAGCTACTCGCTCGGAGCCCCAGCATTTT

d_call: TRBD2
j_call: TRBJ2-1
v_call: TRBV9
cdr3_aa: CASSVRAGAYNEQFF
cdr3_nt: TGTGCCAGCAGCGTGCGAGCGGGAGCTTACAATGAGCAGTTCTTC

d_call: TRBD2
j_call: TRBJ2-3
v_call: TRBV9
cdr3_aa: CASSTTLALFTDTQYF
cdr3_nt: TGTGCCAGCAGCACTACACTAGCGCTTTTCACAGATACGCAGTATTTT

d_call: TRBD1
j_call: TRBJ2-7
v_call: TRBV27
cdr3_aa: CASSLLKQGTYEQYF
cdr3_nt: TGTGCCAGCAGTTTATTAAAACAGGGGACCTACGAGCAGTACTTC

d_call: TRBD1
j_call: TRBJ2-3
v_call: TRBV9
cdr3_aa: CASSPWDRSTDTQYF
cdr3_nt: TGTGCCAGCAGCCCATGGGACAGAAGCACAGATACGCAGTATTTT

d_call: TRBD2
j_call: TRBJ2-2
v_call: TRBV14
cdr3_aa: CASSPSGGYTGELFF
cdr3_nt: TGTGCCAGCAGCCCCAGCGGGGGCTACACCGGGGAGCTGTTTTTT

d_call: TRBD1
j_call: TRBJ2-7
v_call: TRBV28
cdr3_aa: CASSPGGQGSYEQYF
cdr3_nt: TGTGCCAGCAGCCCCGGGGGACAGGGTTCCTACGAGCAGTACTTC

d_call: TRBD2
j_call: TRBJ2-1
v_call: TRBV30
cdr3_aa: CACPLSGSSYNEQFF
cdr3_nt: TGTGCCTGCCCATTAAGCGGGAGCTCCTACAATGAGCAGTTCTTC

d_call: NA
j_call: TRBJ1-1
v_call: TRBV5-1
cdr3_aa: CASSSGNTEAFF
cdr3_nt: TGCGCCAGCAGTTCCGGGAACACTGAAGCTTTCTTT

d_call: NA
j_call: TRBJ1-2
v_call: TRBV6-5
cdr3_aa: CASSYGGLEGYTF
cdr3_nt: TGTGCCAGCAGTTACGGGGGCCTTGAAGGCTACACCTTC

d_call: NA
j_call: TRBJ2-7
v_call: TRBV30
cdr3_aa: CACARETGTYEQYF
cdr3_nt: TGTGCCTGTGCCCGTGAAACAGGGACCTACGAGCAGTACTTC

d_call: NA
j_call: TRBJ1-1
v_call: TRBV19
cdr3_aa: CASSIGPGLMNTEAFF
cdr3_nt: TGTGCCAGTAGTATCGGTCCAGGGCTAATGAACACTGAAGCTTTCTTT

d_call: TRBD1
j_call: TRBJ1-1
v_call: TRBV27
cdr3_aa: CASSFAGLDRGSEAFF
cdr3_nt: TGTGCCAGCAGTTTCGCCGGCCTCGACAGGGGGTCTGAAGCTTTCTTT

d_call: TRBD2
j_call: TRBJ2-5
v_call: TRBV27
cdr3_aa: CASSPGLAGVGETQYF
cdr3_nt: TGTGCCAGCAGTCCGGGACTAGCGGGAGTGGGAGAGACCCAGTACTTC

d_call: TRBD1
j_call: TRBJ2-1
v_call: TRBV30
cdr3_aa: CAWQPGQLNNEQFF
cdr3_nt: TGTGCCTGGCAACCGGGACAGCTCAACAATGAGCAGTTCTTC

d_call: TRBD1
j_call: TRBJ2-7
v_call: TRBV10-2
cdr3_aa: CASSERTGPYEQYF
cdr3_nt: TGCGCCAGCAGTGAGAGGACAGGGCCCTACGAGCAGTACTTC

d_call: NA
j_call: TRBJ2-5
v_call: TRBV13
cdr3_aa: CASSLVGRGETQYF
cdr3_nt: TGTGCCAGCAGCTTAGTGGGGAGAGGGGAGACCCAGTACTTC